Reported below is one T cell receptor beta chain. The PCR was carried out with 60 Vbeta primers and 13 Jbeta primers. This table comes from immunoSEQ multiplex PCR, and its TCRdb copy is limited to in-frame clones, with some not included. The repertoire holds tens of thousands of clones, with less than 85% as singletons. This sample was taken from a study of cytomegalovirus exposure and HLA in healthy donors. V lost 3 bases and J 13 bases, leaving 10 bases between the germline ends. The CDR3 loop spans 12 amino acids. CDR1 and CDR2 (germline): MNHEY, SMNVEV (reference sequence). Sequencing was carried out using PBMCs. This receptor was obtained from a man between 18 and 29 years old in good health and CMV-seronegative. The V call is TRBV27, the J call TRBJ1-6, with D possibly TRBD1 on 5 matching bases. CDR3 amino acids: CASSFLGRPLHF. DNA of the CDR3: TGTGCCAGCAGTTTTCTGGGGCGGCCCCTCCACTTT.